Below are 22 T cell receptor beta chains sequenced from a single sample in a study of cytomegalovirus exposure and HLA in healthy donors. The PCR ran on 60 Vbeta and 13 Jbeta primers. Generated by immunoSEQ multiplex PCR, the TCRdb table keeps only in-frame clones and is missing some. Of roughly 180,000 clones in the sample, roughly 80% were seen once. The sequenced material came from PBMCs. The receptors here all came from a man aged 25-45 years in good health and CMV-seronegative.

The chain employs TRBV2 and TRBJ1-4, with D hard to call. V was shortened by 7 bases and J by 5 bases, with 11 bases between the two germline ends. CDR1 SNHLY and CDR2 FYNNEI come from the germline V gene. The CDR3 consists of 13 residues. CDR3 DNA: TGTGCCAGCAAAACATCCGGGAATGAAAAACTGTTTTTT. Translating gives CASKTSGNEKLFF. Full variable domain (rest looked up from reference TRBV2 and TRBJ1-4): EPEVTQTPSHQVTQMGQEVILRCVPISNHLYFYWYRQILGQKVEFLVSFYNNEISEKSEIFDDQFSVERPDGSNFTLKIRSTKLEDSAMYFCASKTSGNEKLFFGSGTQLSVL.

CDR3 sequence (DNA): TGTGCCATCAGTGGGACCGGGACTAGCGGGAGGGGCTTCACCGGGGAGCTGTTTTTT. Encoded protein: CAISGTGTSGRGFTGELFF. V and J are TRBV10-3 and TRBJ2-2; TRBD2 agrees at 16 bases. Trimming took 4 bases from V and 4 from J; bases not matched to a gene: 9. This CDR3 region has 19 residues. Germline V gene sequence: CDR1 ENHRY, CDR2 SYGVKD.

The J gene is TRBJ2-7, the V gene TRBV5-6; 11 nucleotides agree with TRBD1. The germline V gene encodes CDR1 SGHDT and CDR2 YYEEEE. J was trimmed by 2 bases and V by 6 bases; bases with no gene match: 16. The CDR3 spans 18 residues. CDR3 residues: CASTKRDRGYLRAYEQYF. DNA for the CDR3: TGTGCCAGCACCAAACGGGACAGGGGGTATCTAAGGGCCTACGAGCAGTACTTC.

The chain uses TRBV9 and TRBJ2-2, with TRBD2 matching over 9 bases. Unmatched junction bases numbered 8, after V lost 3 bases and J lost 5 bases. This CDR3 is 16 amino acids long. Germline V gene lookup returns CDR1 SGDLS and CDR2 YYNGEE. The CDR3 loop reads CASSESGRTLTGELFF. CDR3 DNA sequence: TGTGCCAGCAGCGAGAGCGGGAGGACTTTGACCGGGGAGCTGTTTTTT.

V usage is TRBV9 and J usage is TRBJ2-5; D might be TRBD2 (6 bases). V lost 4 bases to trimming and J lost 5 bases, with 15 bases between them. The CDR3 contains 14 residues. Germline V lookup: CDR1 SGDLS, CDR2 YYNGEE. CDR3 coding DNA: TGTGCCAGCAGCCGCACGGGGGACGGGGAGACCCAGTACTTC. Translation gives CASSRTGDGETQYF.

This clone has only one observation. The J gene is TRBJ2-1, the V gene TRBV7-2; D is undetermined. V shed 4 bases and J shed 0 bases, with 16 bases lying between them. CDR1 is SGHTA and CDR2 is FQGNSA in the germline V gene. The CDR3 spans 17 residues. In nucleotides, the CDR3 is TGTGCCAGCAGCTCCCACCCCCCCCTGAGCTCCTACAATGAGCAGTTCTTC. It translates to CASSSHPPLSSYNEQFF.

Points on this clone: At the DNA level, this CDR3 is encoded by other sequences in the same sample as well. CDR3 bases: TGCGCCAGCAGCTTGGGACAGGGTAATGAAAAACTGTTTTTT. Translating it yields CASSLGQGNEKLFF. The chain links TRBV5-1 to TRBJ1-4, with 7 bases matching TRBD1. V shed 0 bases and J 4 bases; nucleotides not matched to a gene: 0. This CDR3 has 14 residues. Germline V gene lookup returns CDR1 SGHRS and CDR2 YFSETQ.

This rearrangement joins TRBV7-9 to TRBJ1-5; TRBD1 aligns across 9 bases. V gave up 1 base and J gave up 9 bases; unmatched junction bases: 10. CDR3 length: 16 amino acids. Germline lookup yields CDR1 SEHNR and CDR2 FQNEAQ (reference sequence). This CDR3 is CASSLVWDREHGPQHF. CDR3 sequence (DNA): TGTGCCAGCAGCTTAGTCTGGGACAGGGAGCACGGGCCCCAGCATTTT. Filled out from reference TRBV7-9 and TRBJ1-5, the complete variable domain reads DTGVSQNPRHKITKRGQNVTFRCDPISEHNRLYWYRQTLGQGPEFLTYFQNEAQLEKSRLLSDRFSAERPKGSFSTLEIQRTEQGDSAMYLCASSLVWDREHGPQHFGDGTRLSIL.

The genes are TRBV2 and TRBJ2-1; TRBD2 agrees at 10 bases. CDR1 and CDR2 from the germline V gene are SNHLY and FYNNEI. The CDR3 sequence is 19 residues long. J was trimmed by 0 bases and V by 4 bases; bases with no gene match: 12. In DNA, the CDR3 is TGTGCCAGCAGTGGAGTCGTAGCGGGGGGCGAGAGCTCCTACAATGAGCAGTTCTTC. It specifies CASSGVVAGGESSYNEQFF. The entire variable domain, with the rest obtained from reference TRBV2 and TRBJ2-1, is as follows: EPEVTQTPSHQVTQMGQEVILRCVPISNHLYFYWYRQILGQKVEFLVSFYNNEISEKSEIFDDQFSVERPDGSNFTLKIRSTKLEDSAMYFCASSGVVAGGESSYNEQFFGPGTRLTVL.

This clone was counted a single time. The genes are TRBV5-1 and TRBJ1-5; 9 bases fit TRBD1. Germline V lookup: CDR1 SGHRS, CDR2 YFSETQ. This CDR3 is 20 amino acids long. V was clipped by 1 base and J by 6 bases; unmatched bases: 20. The CDR3 is CASSLKIGAPGQGLSQPQHF. The CDR3 DNA reads as TGCGCCAGCAGCTTGAAGATAGGTGCTCCGGGACAGGGCTTAAGTCAGCCCCAGCATTTT.

This rearrangement joins TRBV5-1 to TRBJ2-7; D unclear. Germline lookup yields CDR1 SGHRS and CDR2 YFSETQ. The CDR3 contains 18 residues. V gave up 1 base and J gave up 0 bases, with 20 bases separating them. CDR3 bases: TGCGCCAGCAGCTTGTTAGTATTGGGCCAGTCCTTCTCCTACGAGCAGTACTTC. It is translated as CASSLLVLGQSFSYEQYF.

This clone was counted between two and nine times. CDR3 loop: CASSTRVAYEQYF. The CDR3 DNA reads TGTGCCAGCAGCACGAGGGTAGCTTACGAGCAGTACTTC. V gene TRBV6-1 combines with J gene TRBJ2-7, with D possibly matching TRBD2 (5 bases). CDR3 length: 13 amino acids. V lost 6 bases, J lost 4 bases, and 13 bases lay in between. Germline CDR1 is MNHNS and CDR2 is SASEGT.

This chain joins TRBV6-5 and TRBJ2-5; D gene uncertain. CDR3 size: 13 residues. CDR1 and CDR2 from the germline V gene are MNHEY and SVGAGI. V lost 6 bases and J 5 bases, leaving 13 bases between the germline ends. CDR3 nucleotides: TGTGCCAGCAGCCCAAATGTCGGGGAGACCCAGTACTTC. It specifies CASSPNVGETQYF.

The V call is TRBV29-1, the J call TRBJ1-5, with D possibly being TRBD1 (5 bases). Germline V CDR1 and CDR2: SQVTM, ANQGSEA. The CDR3 has 16 amino acids. Trimming cost V 6 bases and J 0 bases, with 18 bases left between them. Here the CDR3 DNA reads TGCAGCGTCACCACGGGGGACGGGAATAGCAATCAGCCCCAGCATTTT. Its translation: CSVTTGDGNSNQPQHF. The variable domain in full, completed from reference TRBV29-1 and TRBJ1-5, reads SAVISQKPSRDICQRGTSLTIQCQVDSQVTMMFWYRQQPGQSLTLIATANQGSEATYESGFVIDKFPISRPNLTFSTLTVSNMSPEDSSIYLCSVTTGDGNSNQPQHFGDGTRLSIL.

This chain uses TRBV14 with TRBJ1-1; 7 bases align to TRBD1. Looked up from germline, CDR1 is SGHDN and CDR2 is FVKESK. The CDR3 contains 15 residues. V dropped 4 bases and J dropped 0; count of bases not matched to a gene: 5. In DNA, the CDR3 is TGTGCCAGCAGCCTACACAGGGGAATGAACACTGAAGCTTTCTTT. Translating it yields CASSLHRGMNTEAFF.

This clone was found a few times. The chain has TRBV18 and TRBJ2-1; D may be TRBD1 (9 bases). This CDR3 is 19 amino acids long. V lost 3 bases, J lost 4 bases, and 25 bases lay in between. Per the germline V gene, CDR1 is KGHSH and CDR2 is LQKENI. The chain's CDR3 is CASSPNRGRLAGSYNEQFF. CDR3 sequence (DNA): TGTGCCAGCTCACCGAACAGGGGGCGTTTAGCGGGATCTTACAATGAGCAGTTCTTC. The whole variable domain, filled in from reference TRBV18 and TRBJ2-1, reads NAGVMQNPRHLVRRRGQEARLRCSPMKGHSHVYWYRQLPEEGLKFMVYLQKENIIDESGMPKERFSAEFPKEGPSILRIQQVVRGDSAAYFCASSPNRGRLAGSYNEQFFGPGTRLTVL.

The chain has TRBV6-5 and TRBJ1-6; D might be TRBD1 (6 bases). Germline values: CDR1 MNHEY, CDR2 SVGAGI. Trimming stripped 5 bases from V and 10 bases from J, with 12 bases between. CDR3 length equals 13 residues. CDR3 sequence: CASSPQTGSPLHF. The CDR3 DNA is TGTGCCAGCAGTCCCCAGACAGGCTCACCCCTCCACTTT.

The chain carries TRBV4-1 and TRBJ1-6; D perhaps matches TRBD1 (5 bases). V lost 0 bases, J lost 7 bases, and 13 bases lay in between. Germline V lookup: CDR1 MGHRA, CDR2 YSYEKL. This CDR3 has 16 residues. In nucleotides, the CDR3 is TGCGCCAGCAGCCAAGATCAAGACAGAGCGAATTCACCCCTCCACTTT. The encoded protein is CASSQDQDRANSPLHF.

The rearrangement links TRBV9 to TRBJ2-3; weak D call: TRBD1 (6 bases). Germline V lookup: CDR1 SGDLS, CDR2 YYNGEE. This CDR3 spans 16 amino acids. Trimming shortened V by 0 bases and J by 3 bases, and 14 bases separated the two germline ends. The CDR3 sequence is CASSVDVSGATDTQYF. In nucleotides, the CDR3 is TGTGCCAGCAGCGTAGACGTGTCAGGGGCGACAGATACGCAGTATTTT.

The V call is TRBV18, the J call TRBJ1-6; possible D gene TRBD1, 5 bases. The V and J ends lost 3 bases and 8 bases respectively, with 17 bases between them. CDR3 length: 16 residues. Germline values: CDR1 KGHSH, CDR2 LQKENI. Here the CDR3 reads CASSPLSDGGDSPLHF. CDR3 bases: TGTGCCAGCTCACCCCTCTCGGACGGGGGAGATTCACCCCTCCACTTT.

V is TRBV27 and J is TRBJ2-7; the match to TRBD1 covers 7 bases. The CDR3 covers 12 residues. Germline CDR1 and CDR2: MNHEY and SMNVEV (reference sequence). V gave up 7 bases and J gave up 3 bases; unmatched junction bases: 3. The CDR3 region is CASTSGGYEQYF. DNA for the CDR3: TGTGCCAGCACCTCAGGGGGCTACGAGCAGTACTTC.

The chain recombines TRBV9 with TRBJ1-1; D is undetermined. Looked up from germline, CDR1 is SGDLS and CDR2 is YYNGEE. The CDR3 consists of 15 residues. Deletions cut 3 bases from V and 1 base from J, with 13 bases between. The CDR3 loop reads CASSAWAFPNTEAFF. The CDR3 DNA reads as TGTGCCAGCAGCGCATGGGCTTTCCCGAACACTGAAGCTTTCTTT.